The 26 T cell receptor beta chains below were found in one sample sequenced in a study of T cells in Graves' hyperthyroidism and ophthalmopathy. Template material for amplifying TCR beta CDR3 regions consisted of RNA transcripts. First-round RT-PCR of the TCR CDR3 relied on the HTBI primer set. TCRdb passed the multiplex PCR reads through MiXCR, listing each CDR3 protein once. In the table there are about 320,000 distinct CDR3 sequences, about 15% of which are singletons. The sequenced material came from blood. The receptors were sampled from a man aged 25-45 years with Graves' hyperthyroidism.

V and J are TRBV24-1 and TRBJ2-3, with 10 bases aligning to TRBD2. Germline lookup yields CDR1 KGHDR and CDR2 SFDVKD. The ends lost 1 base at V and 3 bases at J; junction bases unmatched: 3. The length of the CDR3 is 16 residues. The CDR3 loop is CATSDFGTSATDTQYF. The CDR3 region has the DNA TGTGCCACCAGTGATTTTGGGACTAGCGCAACAGATACGCAGTATTTT.

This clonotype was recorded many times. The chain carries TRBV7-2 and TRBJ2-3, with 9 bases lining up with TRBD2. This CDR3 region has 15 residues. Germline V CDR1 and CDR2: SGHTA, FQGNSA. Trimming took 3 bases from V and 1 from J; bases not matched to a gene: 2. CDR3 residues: CASSFRTSGTDTQYF. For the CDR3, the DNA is TGTGCCAGCAGCTTTAGGACTAGCGGCACAGATACGCAGTATTTT.

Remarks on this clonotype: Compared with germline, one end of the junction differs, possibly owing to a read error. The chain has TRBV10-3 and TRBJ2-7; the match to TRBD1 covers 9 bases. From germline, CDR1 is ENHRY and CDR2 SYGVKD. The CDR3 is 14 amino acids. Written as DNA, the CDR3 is TGTGCCATCAGTGAGCCGGGACAGGGCTCCGAGCAGTGCTTC. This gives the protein CAISEPGQGSEQCF.

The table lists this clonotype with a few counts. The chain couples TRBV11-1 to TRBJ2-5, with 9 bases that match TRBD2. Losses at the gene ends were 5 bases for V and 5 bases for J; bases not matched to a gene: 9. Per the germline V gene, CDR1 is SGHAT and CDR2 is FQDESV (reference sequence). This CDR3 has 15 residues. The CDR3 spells CASSGYGGRGETQYF. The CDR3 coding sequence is TGTGCCAGCAGCGGGTATGGCGGGAGGGGTGAGACCCAGTACTTC. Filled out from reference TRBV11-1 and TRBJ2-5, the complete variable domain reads EAEVAQSPRYKITEKSQAVAFWCDPISGHATLYWYRQILGQGPELLVQFQDESVVDDSQLPKDRFSAERLKGVDSTLKIQPAELGDSAMYLCASSGYGGRGETQYFGPGTRLLVL.

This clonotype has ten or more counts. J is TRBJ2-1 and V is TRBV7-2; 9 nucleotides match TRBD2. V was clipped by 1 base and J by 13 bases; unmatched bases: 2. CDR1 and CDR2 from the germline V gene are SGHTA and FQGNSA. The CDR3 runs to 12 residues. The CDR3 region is CASSLGTSVQFF. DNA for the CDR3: TGTGCCAGCAGCTTAGGGACTAGCGTACAGTTCTTC.

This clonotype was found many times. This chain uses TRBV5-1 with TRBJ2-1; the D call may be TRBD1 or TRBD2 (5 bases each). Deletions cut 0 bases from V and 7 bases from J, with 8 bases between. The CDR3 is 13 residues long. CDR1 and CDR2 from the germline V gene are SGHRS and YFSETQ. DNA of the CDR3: TGCGCCAGCAGCTTGGGAGGGGCGAATGAGCAGTTCTTC. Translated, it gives CASSLGGANEQFF.

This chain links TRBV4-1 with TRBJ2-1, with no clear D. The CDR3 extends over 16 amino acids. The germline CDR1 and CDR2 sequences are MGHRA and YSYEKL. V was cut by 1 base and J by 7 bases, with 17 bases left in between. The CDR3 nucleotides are TGCGCCAGCAGCCAAGTGCCTAAACCTCTAGGGAATGAGCAGTTCTTC. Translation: CASSQVPKPLGNEQFF.

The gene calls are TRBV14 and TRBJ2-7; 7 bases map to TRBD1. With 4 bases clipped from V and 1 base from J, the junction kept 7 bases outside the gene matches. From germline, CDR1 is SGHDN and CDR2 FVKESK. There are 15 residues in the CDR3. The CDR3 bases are TGTGCCAGCAGCCGAAGTAGACAGGGATCCTACGAGCAGTACTTC. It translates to CASSRSRQGSYEQYF. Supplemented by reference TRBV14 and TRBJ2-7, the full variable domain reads EAGVTQFPSHSVIEKGQTVTLRCDPISGHDNLYWYRRVMGKEIKFLLHFVKESKQDESGMPNNRFLAERTGGTYSTLKVQPAELEDSGVYFCASSRSRQGSYEQYFGPGTRLTVT.

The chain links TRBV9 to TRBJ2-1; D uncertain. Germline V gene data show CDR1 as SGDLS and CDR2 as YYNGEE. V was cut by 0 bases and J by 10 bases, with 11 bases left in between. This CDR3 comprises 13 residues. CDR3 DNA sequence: TGTGCCAGCAGCGTAGGTCAGTGGGTCGAGCAGTTCTTC. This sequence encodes CASSVGQWVEQFF.

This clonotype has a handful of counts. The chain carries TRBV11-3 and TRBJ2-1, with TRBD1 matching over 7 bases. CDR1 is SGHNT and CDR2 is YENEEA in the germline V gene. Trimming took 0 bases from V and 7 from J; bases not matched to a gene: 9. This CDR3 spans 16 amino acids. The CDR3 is CASSLDLPGQKNEQFF. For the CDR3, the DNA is TGTGCCAGCAGCTTAGATCTGCCGGGACAGAAAAATGAGCAGTTCTTC.

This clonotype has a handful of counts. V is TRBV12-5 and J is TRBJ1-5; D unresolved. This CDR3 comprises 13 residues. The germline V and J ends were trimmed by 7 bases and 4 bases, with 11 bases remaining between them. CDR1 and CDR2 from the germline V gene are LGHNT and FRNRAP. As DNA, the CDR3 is TGTGCTAGTGCCTTGATGGGGAATCAGCCCCAGCATTTT. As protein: CASALMGNQPQHF.

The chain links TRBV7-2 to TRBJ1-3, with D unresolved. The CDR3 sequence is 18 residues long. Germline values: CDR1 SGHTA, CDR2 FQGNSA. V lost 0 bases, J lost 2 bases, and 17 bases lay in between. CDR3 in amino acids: CASSLAVPSSTPGNTIYF. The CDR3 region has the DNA TGTGCCAGCAGCTTAGCGGTCCCAAGTTCGACCCCTGGAAACACCATATATTTT. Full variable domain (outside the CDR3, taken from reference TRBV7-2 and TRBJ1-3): GAGVSQSPSNKVTEKGKDVELRCDPISGHTALYWYRQSLGQGLEFLIYFQGNSAPDKSGLPSDRFSAERTGGSVSTLTIQRTQQEDSAVYLCASSLAVPSSTPGNTIYFGEGSWLTVV.

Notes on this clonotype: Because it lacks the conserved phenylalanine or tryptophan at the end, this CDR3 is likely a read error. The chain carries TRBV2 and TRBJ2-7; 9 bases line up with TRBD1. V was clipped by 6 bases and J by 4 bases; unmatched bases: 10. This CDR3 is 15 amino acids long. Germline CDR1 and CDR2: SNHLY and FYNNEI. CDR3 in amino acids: CASRADRGALYEQYL. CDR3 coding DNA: TGTGCCAGCAGAGCGGACAGGGGCGCACTATACGAGCAGTACCTC.

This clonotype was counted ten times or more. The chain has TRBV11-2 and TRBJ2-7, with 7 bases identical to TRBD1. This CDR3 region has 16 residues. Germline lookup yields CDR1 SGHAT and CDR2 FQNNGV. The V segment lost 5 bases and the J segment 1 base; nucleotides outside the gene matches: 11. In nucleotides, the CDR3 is TGTGCCAGCAGCCGACTTGGGACAGTGGTTTCCTACGAGCAGTACTTC. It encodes CASSRLGTVVSYEQYF.

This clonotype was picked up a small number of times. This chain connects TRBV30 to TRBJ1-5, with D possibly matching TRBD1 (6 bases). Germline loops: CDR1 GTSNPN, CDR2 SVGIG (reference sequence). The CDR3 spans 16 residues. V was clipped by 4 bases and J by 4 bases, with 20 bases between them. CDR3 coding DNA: TGTGCCTGGACCACTCCGGGGGCGGGAAGGAATCAGCCCCAGCATTTT. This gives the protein CAWTTPGAGRNQPQHF.

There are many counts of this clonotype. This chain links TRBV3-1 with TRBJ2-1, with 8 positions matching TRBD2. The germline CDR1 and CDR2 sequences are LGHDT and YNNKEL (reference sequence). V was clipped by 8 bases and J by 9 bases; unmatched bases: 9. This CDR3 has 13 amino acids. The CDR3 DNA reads TGTGCCAGCGCGGGGGGCAGAGGGGGTGAGCAGTTCTTC. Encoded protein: CASAGGRGGEQFF.

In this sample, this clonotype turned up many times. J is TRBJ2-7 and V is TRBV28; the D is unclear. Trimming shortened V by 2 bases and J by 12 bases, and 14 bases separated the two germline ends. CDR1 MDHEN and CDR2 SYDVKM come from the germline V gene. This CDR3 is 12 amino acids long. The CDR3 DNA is TGTGCCAGCAGTTTAAAGGTTGGGGTGAGGTACTTC. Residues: CASSLKVGVRYF.

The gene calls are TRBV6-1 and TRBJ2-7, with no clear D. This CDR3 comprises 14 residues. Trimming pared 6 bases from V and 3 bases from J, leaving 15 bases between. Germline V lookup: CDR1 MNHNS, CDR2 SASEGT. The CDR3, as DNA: TGTGCCAGCAGCGGACCCCTCGCCTACTACGAGCAGTACTTC. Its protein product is CASSGPLAYYEQYF.

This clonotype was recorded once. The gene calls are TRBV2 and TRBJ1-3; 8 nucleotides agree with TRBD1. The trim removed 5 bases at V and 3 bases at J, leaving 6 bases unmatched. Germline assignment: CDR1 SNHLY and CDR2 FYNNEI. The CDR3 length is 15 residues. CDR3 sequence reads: CASSSGQGRGNTIYF. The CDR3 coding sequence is TGTGCCAGCAGTTCCGGACAGGGACGTGGAAACACCATATATTTT. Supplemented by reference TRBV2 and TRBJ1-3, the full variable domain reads EPEVTQTPSHQVTQMGQEVILRCVPISNHLYFYWYRQILGQKVEFLVSFYNNEISEKSEIFDDQFSVERPDGSNFTLKIRSTKLEDSAMYFCASSSGQGRGNTIYFGEGSWLTVV.

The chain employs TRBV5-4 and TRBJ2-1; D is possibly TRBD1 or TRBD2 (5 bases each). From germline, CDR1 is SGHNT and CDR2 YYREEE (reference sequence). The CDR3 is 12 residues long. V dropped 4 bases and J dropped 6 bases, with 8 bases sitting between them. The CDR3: CASSGDVNEQFF. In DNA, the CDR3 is TGTGCCAGCAGCGGGGACGTCAATGAGCAGTTCTTC.

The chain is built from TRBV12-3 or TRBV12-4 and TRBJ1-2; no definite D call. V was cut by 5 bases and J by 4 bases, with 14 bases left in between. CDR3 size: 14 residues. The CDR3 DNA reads TGTGCCAGCAGTCCCGCTTTCGGAGGCTATGGCTACACCTTC. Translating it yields CASSPAFGGYGYTF.

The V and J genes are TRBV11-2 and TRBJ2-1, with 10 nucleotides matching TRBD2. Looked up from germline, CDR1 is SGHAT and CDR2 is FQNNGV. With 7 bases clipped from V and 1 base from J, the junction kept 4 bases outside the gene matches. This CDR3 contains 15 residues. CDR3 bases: TGTGCCAGCACAGGACTAGCGGAGTCCTACAATGAGCAGTTCTTC. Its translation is CASTGLAESYNEQFF.

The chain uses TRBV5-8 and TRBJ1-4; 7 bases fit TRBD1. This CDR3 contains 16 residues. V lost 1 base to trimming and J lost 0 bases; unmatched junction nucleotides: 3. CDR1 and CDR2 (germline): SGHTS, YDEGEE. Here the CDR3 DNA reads TGTGCCAGCAGCTTGTCCCAGGGGGCAACTAATGAAAAACTGTTTTTT. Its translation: CASSLSQGATNEKLFF.

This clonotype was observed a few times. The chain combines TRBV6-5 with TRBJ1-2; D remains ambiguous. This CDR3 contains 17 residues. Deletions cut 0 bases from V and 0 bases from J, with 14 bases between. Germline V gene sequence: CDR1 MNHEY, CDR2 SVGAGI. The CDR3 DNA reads TGTGCCAGCAGTTACTCGTCCTTCAGGACTTCTAACTATGGCTACACCTTC. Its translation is CASSYSSFRTSNYGYTF.

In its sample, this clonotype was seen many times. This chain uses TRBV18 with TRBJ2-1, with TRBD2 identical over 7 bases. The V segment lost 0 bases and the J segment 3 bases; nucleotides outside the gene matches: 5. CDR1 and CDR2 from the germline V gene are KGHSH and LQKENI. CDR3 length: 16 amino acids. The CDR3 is CASSPPASGGYNEQFF. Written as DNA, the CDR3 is TGTGCCAGCTCACCACCGGCTAGCGGCGGCTACAATGAGCAGTTCTTC.

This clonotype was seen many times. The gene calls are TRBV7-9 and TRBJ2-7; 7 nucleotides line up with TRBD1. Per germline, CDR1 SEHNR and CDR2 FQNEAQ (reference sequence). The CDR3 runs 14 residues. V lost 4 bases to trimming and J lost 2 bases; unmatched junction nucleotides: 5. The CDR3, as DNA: TGTGCCAGCAGCTGGGACAGCAAACCCTACGAGCAGTACTTC. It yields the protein CASSWDSKPYEQYF.